Reported below is one T cell receptor (beta chain). The data were taken from a study of chemoradiotherapy in HPV16-positive cancers. Germline CDR1 reads MGHRA; CDR2 reads YSYEKL. Trimming cost V 0 bases and J 7 bases, with 12 bases left between them. There are 14 residues in the CDR3. Repertoires were generated with immunoSEQ multiplex PCR, while TCRdb's copy carries only in-frame clones and drops some. This sample carries more than 6,000 clones, under 90% of them seen once, and the ten largest clones take roughly 2.5%. The chain recombines TRBV4-1 with TRBJ2-5; TRBD2 is a possible D gene (6 bases). Sequencing used tumor tissue, obtained from a patient who underwent chemoradiotherapy. This clonotype originated in a human donor with HPV-associated anogenital cancer. The CDR3 nucleotides read TGCGCCAGCAGCCAAGAACTAGCACGAGGGACCCAGTACTTC. Its protein product is CASSQELARGTQYF.